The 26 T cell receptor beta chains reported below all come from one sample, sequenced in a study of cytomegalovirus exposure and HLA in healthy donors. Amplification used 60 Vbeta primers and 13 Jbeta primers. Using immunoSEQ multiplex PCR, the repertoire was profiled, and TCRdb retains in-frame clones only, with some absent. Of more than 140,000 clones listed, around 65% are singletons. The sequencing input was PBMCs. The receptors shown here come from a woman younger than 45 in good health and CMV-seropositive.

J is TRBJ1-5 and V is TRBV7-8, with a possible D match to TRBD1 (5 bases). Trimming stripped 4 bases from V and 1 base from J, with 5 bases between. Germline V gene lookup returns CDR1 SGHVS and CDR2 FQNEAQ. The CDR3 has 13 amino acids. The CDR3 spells CASSSGSNQPQHF. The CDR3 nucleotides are TGTGCCAGCAGCTCAGGGAGCAATCAGCCCCAGCATTTT. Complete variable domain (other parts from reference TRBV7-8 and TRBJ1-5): GAGVSQSPRYKVAKRGQDVALRCDPISGHVSLFWYQQALGQGPEFLTYFQNEAQLDKSGLPSDRFFAERPEGSVSTLKIQRTQQEDSAVYLCASSSGSNQPQHFGDGTRLSIL.

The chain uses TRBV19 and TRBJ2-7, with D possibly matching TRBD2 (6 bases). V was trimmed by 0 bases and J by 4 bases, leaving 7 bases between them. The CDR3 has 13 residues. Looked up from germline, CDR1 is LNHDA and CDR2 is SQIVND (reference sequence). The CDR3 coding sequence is TGTGCCAGTAGTATAGACGGGGGTTACGAGCAGTACTTC. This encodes CASSIDGGYEQYF. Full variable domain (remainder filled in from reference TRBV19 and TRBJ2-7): DGGITQSPKYLFRKEGQNVTLSCEQNLNHDAMYWYRQDPGQGLRLIYYSQIVNDFQKGDIAEGYSVSREKKESFPLTVTSAQKNPTAFYLCASSIDGGYEQYFGPGTRLTVT.

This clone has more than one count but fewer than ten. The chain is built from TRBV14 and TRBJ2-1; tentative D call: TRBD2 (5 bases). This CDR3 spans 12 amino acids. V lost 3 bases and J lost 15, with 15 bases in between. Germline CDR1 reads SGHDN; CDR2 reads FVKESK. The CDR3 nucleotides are TGTGCCAGCAGCCAGTCCGGACTCCGGCTGTTCTTC. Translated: CASSQSGLRLFF. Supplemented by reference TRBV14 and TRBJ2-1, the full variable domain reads EAGVTQFPSHSVIEKGQTVTLRCDPISGHDNLYWYRRVMGKEIKFLLHFVKESKQDESGMPNNRFLAERTGGTYSTLKVQPAELEDSGVYFCASSQSGLRLFFGPGTRLTVL.

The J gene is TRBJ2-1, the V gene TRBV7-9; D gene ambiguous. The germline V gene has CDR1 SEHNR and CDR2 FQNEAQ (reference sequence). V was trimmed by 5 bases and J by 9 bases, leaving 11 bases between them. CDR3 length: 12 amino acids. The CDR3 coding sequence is TGTGCCAGCAGCGTGACATTGGGTGAGCAGTTCTTC. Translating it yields CASSVTLGEQFF.

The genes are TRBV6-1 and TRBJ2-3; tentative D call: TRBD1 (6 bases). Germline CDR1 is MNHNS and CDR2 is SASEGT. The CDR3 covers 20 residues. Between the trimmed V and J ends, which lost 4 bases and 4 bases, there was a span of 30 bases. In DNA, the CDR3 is TGTGCCAGCAGTGGAATACCGGGACACACACCTAAGATAAGGGCAGATACGCAGTATTTT. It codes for CASSGIPGHTPKIRADTQYF.

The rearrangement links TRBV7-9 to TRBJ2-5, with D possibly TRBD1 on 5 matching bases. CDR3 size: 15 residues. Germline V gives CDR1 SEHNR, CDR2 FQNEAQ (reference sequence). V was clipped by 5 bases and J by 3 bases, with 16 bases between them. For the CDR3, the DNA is TGTGCCAGCAGCCCGTATCAGGGCAGAGAAGAGACCCAGTACTTC. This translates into CASSPYQGREETQYF.

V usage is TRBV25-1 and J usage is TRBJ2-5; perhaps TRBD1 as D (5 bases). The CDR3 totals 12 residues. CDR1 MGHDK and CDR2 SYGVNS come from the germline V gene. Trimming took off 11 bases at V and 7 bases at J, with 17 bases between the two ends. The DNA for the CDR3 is TGTGCCTCGAACCAGGGTCTCGGGACCCAGTACTTC. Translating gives CASNQGLGTQYF. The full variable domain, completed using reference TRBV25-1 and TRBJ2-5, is EADIYQTPRYLVIGTGKKITLECSQTMGHDKMYWYQQDPGMELHLIHYSYGVNSTEKGDLSSESTVSRIRTEHFPLTLESARPSHTSQYLCASNQGLGTQYFGPGTRLLVL.

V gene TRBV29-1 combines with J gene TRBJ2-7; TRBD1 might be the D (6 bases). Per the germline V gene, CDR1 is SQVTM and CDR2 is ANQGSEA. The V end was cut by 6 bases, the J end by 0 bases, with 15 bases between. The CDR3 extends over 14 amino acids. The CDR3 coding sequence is TGCAGCGTAGCAGGGGCCCCGAGCTCCTACGAGCAGTACTTC. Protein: CSVAGAPSSYEQYF.

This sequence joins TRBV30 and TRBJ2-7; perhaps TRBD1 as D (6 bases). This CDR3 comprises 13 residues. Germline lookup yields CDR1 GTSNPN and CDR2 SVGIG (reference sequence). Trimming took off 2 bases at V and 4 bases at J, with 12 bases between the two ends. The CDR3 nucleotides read TGTGCCTGGAGTTGGACAGATCCATACGAGCAGTACTTC. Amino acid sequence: CAWSWTDPYEQYF.

The CDR3 DNA is TGTGCCAGCACCCCGTTCCCGGGACAGGGAAAAACCGGGGAGCTGTTTTTT. Translating it yields CASTPFPGQGKTGELFF. The gene calls are TRBV7-9 and TRBJ2-2, with TRBD1 identical over 9 bases. Germline lookup yields CDR1 SEHNR and CDR2 FQNEAQ (reference sequence). The CDR3 extends over 17 amino acids. Losses at the gene ends were 7 bases for V and 5 bases for J; bases not matched to a gene: 14.

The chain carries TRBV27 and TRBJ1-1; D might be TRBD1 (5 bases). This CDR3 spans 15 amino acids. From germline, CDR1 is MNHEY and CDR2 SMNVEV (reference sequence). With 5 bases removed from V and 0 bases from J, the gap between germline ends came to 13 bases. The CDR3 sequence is CASSKWGGMNTEAFF. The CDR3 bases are TGTGCCAGCAGTAAATGGGGGGGGATGAACACTGAAGCTTTCTTT.

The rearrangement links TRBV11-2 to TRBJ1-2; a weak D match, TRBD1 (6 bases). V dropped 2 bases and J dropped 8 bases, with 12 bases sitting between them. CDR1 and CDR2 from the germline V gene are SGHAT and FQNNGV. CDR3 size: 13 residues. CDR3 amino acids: CASSLLGAEGYTF. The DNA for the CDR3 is TGTGCCAGCAGCTTATTGGGGGCGGAAGGCTACACCTTC.

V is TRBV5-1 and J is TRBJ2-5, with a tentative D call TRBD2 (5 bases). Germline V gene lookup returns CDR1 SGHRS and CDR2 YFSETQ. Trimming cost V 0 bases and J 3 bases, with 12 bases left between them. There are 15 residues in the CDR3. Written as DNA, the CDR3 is TGCGCCAGCAGCTTGGAGGGTACTAGTAAAGAGACCCAGTACTTC. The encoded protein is CASSLEGTSKETQYF.

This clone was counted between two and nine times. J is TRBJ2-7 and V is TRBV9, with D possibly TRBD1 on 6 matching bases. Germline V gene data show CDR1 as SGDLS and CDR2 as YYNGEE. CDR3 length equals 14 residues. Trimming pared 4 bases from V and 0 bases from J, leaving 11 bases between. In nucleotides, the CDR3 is TGTGCCAGCAGCTCTGGACAGAGCTCCTACGAGCAGTACTTC. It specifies CASSSGQSSYEQYF.

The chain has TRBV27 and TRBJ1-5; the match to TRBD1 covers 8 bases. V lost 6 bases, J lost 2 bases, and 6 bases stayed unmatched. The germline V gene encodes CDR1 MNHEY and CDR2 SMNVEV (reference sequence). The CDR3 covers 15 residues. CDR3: CASRPGTGGNQPQHF. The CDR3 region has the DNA TGTGCCAGCAGACCCGGGACAGGAGGCAATCAGCCCCAGCATTTT.

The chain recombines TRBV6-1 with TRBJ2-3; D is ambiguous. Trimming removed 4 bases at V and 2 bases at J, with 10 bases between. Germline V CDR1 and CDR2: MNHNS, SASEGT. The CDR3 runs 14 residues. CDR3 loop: CASSAYTITDTQYF. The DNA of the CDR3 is TGTGCCAGCAGTGCATACACGATCACAGATACGCAGTATTTT.

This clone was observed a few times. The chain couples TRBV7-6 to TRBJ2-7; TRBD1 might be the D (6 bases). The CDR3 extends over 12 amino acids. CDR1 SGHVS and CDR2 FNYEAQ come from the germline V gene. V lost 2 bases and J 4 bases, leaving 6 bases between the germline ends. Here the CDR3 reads CASSLQGYEQYF. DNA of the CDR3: TGTGCCAGCAGCTTACAGGGGTACGAGCAGTACTTC.

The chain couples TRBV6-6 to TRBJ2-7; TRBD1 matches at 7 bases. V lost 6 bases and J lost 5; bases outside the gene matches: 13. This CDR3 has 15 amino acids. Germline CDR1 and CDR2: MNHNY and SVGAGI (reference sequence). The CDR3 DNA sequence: TGTGCCAGCAGGCCCTTCGGGACAGTCGGCCACGAGCAGTACTTC. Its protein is CASRPFGTVGHEQYF.

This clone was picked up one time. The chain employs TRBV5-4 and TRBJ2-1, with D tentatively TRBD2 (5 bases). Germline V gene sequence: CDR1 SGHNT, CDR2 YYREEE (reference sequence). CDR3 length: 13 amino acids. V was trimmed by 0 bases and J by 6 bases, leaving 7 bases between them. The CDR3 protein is CASSLGGPNEQFF. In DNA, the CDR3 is TGTGCCAGCAGCTTGGGAGGGCCCAATGAGCAGTTCTTC.

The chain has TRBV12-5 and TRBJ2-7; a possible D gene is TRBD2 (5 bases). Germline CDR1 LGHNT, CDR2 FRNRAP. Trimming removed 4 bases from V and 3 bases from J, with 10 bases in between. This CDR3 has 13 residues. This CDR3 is CASGYGVGYEQYF. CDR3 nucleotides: TGTGCTAGTGGTTACGGGGTGGGCTACGAGCAGTACTTC.

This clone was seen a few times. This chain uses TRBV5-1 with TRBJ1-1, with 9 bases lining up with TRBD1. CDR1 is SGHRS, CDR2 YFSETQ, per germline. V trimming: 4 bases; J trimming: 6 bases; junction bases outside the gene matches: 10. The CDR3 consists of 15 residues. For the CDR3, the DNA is TGCGCCAGCAGCATACAACAGGGGGCTAGCCCTGAAGCTTTCTTT. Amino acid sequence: CASSIQQGASPEAFF.

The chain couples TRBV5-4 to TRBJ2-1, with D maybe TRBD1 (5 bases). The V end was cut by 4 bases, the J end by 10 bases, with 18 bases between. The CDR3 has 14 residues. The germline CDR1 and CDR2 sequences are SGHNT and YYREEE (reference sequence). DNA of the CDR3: TGTGCCAGCAGCCCGAAAGGGCAAGACAGAGAGCAGTTCTTC. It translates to CASSPKGQDREQFF.

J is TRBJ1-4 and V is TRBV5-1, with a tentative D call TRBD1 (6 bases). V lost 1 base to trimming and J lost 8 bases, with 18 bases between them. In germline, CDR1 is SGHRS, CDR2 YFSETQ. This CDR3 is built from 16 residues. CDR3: CASSLMGGGGQEKLFF. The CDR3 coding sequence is TGCGCCAGCAGCTTGATGGGGGGCGGGGGGCAAGAAAAACTGTTTTTT.

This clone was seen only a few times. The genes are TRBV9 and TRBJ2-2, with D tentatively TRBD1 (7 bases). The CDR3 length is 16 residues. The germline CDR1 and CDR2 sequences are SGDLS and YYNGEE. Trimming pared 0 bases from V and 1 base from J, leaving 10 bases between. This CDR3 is CASSVAGGMNTGELFF. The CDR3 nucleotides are TGTGCCAGCAGCGTAGCAGGGGGGATGAACACCGGGGAGCTGTTTTTT.

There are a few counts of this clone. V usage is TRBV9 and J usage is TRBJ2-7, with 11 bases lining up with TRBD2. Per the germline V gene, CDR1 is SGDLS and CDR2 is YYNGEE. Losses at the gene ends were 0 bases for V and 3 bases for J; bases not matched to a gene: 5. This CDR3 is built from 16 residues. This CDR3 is CASSVGDSGGVYEQYF. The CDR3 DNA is TGTGCCAGCAGCGTAGGTGATAGCGGGGGGGTCTACGAGCAGTACTTC.

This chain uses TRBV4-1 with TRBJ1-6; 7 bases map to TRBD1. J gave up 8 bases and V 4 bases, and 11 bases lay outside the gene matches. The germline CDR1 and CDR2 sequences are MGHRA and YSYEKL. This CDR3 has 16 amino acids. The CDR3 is CASSLTGQRNDSPLHF. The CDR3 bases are TGCGCCAGCAGCCTTACGGGACAGCGAAATGATTCACCCCTCCACTTT.